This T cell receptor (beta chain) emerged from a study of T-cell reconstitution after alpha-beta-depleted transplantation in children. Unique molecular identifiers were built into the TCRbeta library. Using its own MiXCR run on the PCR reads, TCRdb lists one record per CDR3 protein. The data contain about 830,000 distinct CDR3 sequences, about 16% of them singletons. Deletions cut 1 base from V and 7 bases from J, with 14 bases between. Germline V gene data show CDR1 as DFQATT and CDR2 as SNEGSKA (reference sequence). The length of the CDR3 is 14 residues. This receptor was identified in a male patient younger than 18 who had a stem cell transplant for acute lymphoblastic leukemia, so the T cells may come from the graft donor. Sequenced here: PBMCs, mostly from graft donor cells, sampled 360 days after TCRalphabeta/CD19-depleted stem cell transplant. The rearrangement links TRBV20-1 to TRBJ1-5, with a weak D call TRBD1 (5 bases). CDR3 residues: CSARAGQGRQPQHF. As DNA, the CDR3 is TGCAGTGCTAGAGCCGGCCAGGGTAGACAGCCCCAGCATTTT.